Below are 18 T cell receptor beta chains sequenced from a single sample in a study of control samples from healthy donors and cancer patients. Some clones are missing from TCRdb's copy, which holds only in-frame ones; the method was immunoSEQ multiplex PCR. The data hold some 200,000 clones, with 75% to 95% observed a single time. The sample was blood. These receptors all stem from a woman in her 30s in good health.

The chain has TRBV9 and TRBJ1-4; D gene ambiguous. Germline CDR1 SGDLS, CDR2 YYNGEE. The V and J ends lost 2 bases and 4 bases respectively, with 6 bases between them. CDR3 length equals 13 residues. The DNA of the CDR3 is TGTGCCAGCAGCGTCAGCTTTAATGAAAAACTGTTTTTT. The encoded protein is CASSVSFNEKLFF. Complete variable domain (other parts from reference TRBV9 and TRBJ1-4): DSGVTQTPKHLITATGQRVTLRCSPRSGDLSVYWYQQSLDQGLQFLIQYYNGEERAKGNILERFSAQQFPDLHSELNLSSLELGDSALYFCASSVSFNEKLFFGSGTQLSVL.

The genes are TRBV7-6 and TRBJ2-7, with D perhaps matching TRBD1 (6 bases). Trimming cost V 1 base and J 2 bases, with 6 bases left between them. Germline values: CDR1 SGHVS, CDR2 FNYEAQ. The CDR3 spans 13 residues. CDR3 amino acids: CASSLGTAYEQYF. Here the CDR3 DNA reads TGTGCCAGCAGCTTAGGGACAGCCTACGAGCAGTACTTC.

The chain is built from TRBV7-2 and TRBJ2-5; weak D call: TRBD2 (6 bases). The CDR3 has 14 residues. Germline-derived CDR1 and CDR2 are SGHTA and FQGNSA. Trimming took off 1 base at V and 5 bases at J, with 11 bases between the two ends. The CDR3 sequence: CASSLVMGRETQYF. As DNA, the CDR3 is TGTGCCAGCAGCTTAGTGATGGGGAGGGAGACCCAGTACTTC.

The V gene is TRBV5-6, the J gene TRBJ1-2; D ambiguous. Germline assignment: CDR1 SGHDT and CDR2 YYEEEE. Trimming shortened V by 3 bases and J by 4 bases, and 4 bases separated the two germline ends. The CDR3 covers 11 residues. The CDR3 is CASSWSYGYTF. The CDR3 DNA reads TGTGCCAGCAGCTGGAGCTATGGCTACACCTTC.

J is TRBJ1-1 and V is TRBV12-3 or TRBV12-4, with D possibly TRBD1 on 5 matching bases. There are 12 residues in the CDR3. Trimming took 3 bases from V and 7 from J, leaving 9 bases between them. The CDR3 spells CASSFREGEAFF. The CDR3, as DNA: TGTGCCAGCAGTTTCAGGGAGGGTGAAGCTTTCTTT.

This rearrangement joins TRBV6-4 to TRBJ1-1; 10 bases line up with TRBD1. Germline V gives CDR1 MRHNA, CDR2 SNTAGT. The CDR3 extends over 16 amino acids. V dropped 6 bases and J dropped 3; count of bases not matched to a gene: 10. This chain's CDR3 is CASSPSSGTGDTEAFF. CDR3 DNA: TGTGCCAGCAGCCCCTCCTCCGGGACAGGGGACACTGAAGCTTTCTTT.

The chain joins TRBV27 to TRBJ2-2; no clear D gene. Trimming took off 3 bases at V and 1 base at J, with 3 bases between the two ends. Per the germline V gene, CDR1 is MNHEY and CDR2 is SMNVEV (reference sequence). The CDR3 covers 13 residues. CDR3 nucleotide sequence: TGTGCCAGCAGTTTGCGGAACACCGGGGAGCTGTTTTTT. Translation gives CASSLRNTGELFF.

The V call is TRBV6-6, the J call TRBJ2-7; a possible D gene is TRBD2 (5 bases). The CDR3 contains 15 residues. The V and J ends lost 0 bases and 0 bases respectively, with 9 bases between them. Germline V gene lookup returns CDR1 MNHNY and CDR2 SVGAGI (reference sequence). The CDR3 is CASSYSVASSYEQYF. The CDR3 bases are TGTGCCAGCAGTTACTCTGTAGCGAGCTCCTACGAGCAGTACTTC.

The rearrangement uses TRBV12-3 or TRBV12-4 and TRBJ2-7; 7 bases fit TRBD2. Trimming at V came to 6 bases and at J to 4 bases, leaving 3 bases not matched to a gene. The CDR3 totals 12 residues. The DNA for the CDR3 is TGTGCCAGCAGCTGGACTAGATACGAGCAGTACTTC. It yields the protein CASSWTRYEQYF.

CDR3 sequence: CASSQTGSGANVLTF. CDR3 DNA: TGCGCCAGCAGCCAAACGGGCTCTGGGGCCAACGTCCTGACTTTC. This chain connects TRBV4-3 to TRBJ2-6; no reliable D call. CDR3 size: 15 residues. Germline V CDR1 and CDR2: LGHNA, YSLEER. Trimming took 2 bases from V and 0 from J, leaving 5 bases between them.

The chain has TRBV6-1 and TRBJ2-7; TRBD2 matches 12 bases. Trimming at V came to 3 bases and at J to 7 bases, leaving 7 bases not matched to a gene. The CDR3 loop spans 15 amino acids. Germline assignment: CDR1 MNHNS and CDR2 SASEGT. The CDR3 reads CASSDSSGGAGEQYF. For the CDR3, the DNA is TGTGCCAGCAGTGATTCTAGCGGGGGGGCCGGGGAGCAGTACTTC.

The chain links TRBV7-9 to TRBJ1-5; 8 nucleotides align to TRBD1. Losses at the gene ends were 5 bases for V and 3 bases for J; bases not matched to a gene: 6. The CDR3 has 15 residues. The germline gives CDR1 SEHNR, CDR2 FQNEAQ (reference sequence). CDR3 protein: CASSHLDRDNQPQHF. CDR3 DNA sequence: TGTGCCAGCAGCCACCTGGACAGGGACAATCAGCCCCAGCATTTT.

CDR3 nucleotide sequence: TGTGCCAGTAGTATGAGAGGCTCTGGGGCCAACGTCCTGACTTTC. This translates into CASSMRGSGANVLTF. V and J are TRBV19 and TRBJ2-6, with no clear D. V was cut by 3 bases and J by 0 bases, with 6 bases left in between. Germline CDR1 and CDR2: LNHDA and SQIVND (reference sequence). The CDR3 consists of 15 residues.

This clone was observed a single time. The gene calls are TRBV7-3 and TRBJ2-6, with a tentative D call TRBD2 (5 bases). This CDR3 is 16 amino acids long. Trimming removed 5 bases at V and 0 bases at J, with 11 bases between. Germline loops: CDR1 SGHTA, CDR2 FQGTGA. This chain's CDR3 is CASSVGLTSGANVLTF. The CDR3 nucleotides are TGTGCCAGCAGCGTAGGACTGACCTCTGGGGCCAACGTCCTGACTTTC. The full variable domain, rest sourced from reference TRBV7-3 and TRBJ2-6, is GAGVSQTPSNKVTEKGKYVELRCDPISGHTALYWYRQSLGQGPEFLIYFQGTGAADDSGLPNDRFFAVRPEGSVSTLKIQRTERGDSAVYLCASSVGLTSGANVLTFGAGSRLTVL.

The chain links TRBV11-2 to TRBJ1-6, with D unresolved. The CDR3 is 14 amino acids. Per germline, CDR1 SGHAT and CDR2 FQNNGV. V lost 3 bases, J lost 10 bases, and 13 bases lay in between. In DNA form, the CDR3 reads TGTGCCAGCAGCTTTCTAGGGATACGGTCACCCCTCCACTTT. This encodes CASSFLGIRSPLHF.

The chain couples TRBV9 to TRBJ1-2; no clear D gene. Trimming pared 0 bases from V and 5 bases from J, leaving 8 bases between. Germline-derived CDR1 and CDR2 are SGDLS and YYNGEE. This CDR3 comprises 13 residues. In DNA, the CDR3 is TGTGCCAGCAGCGTAGTGTCGGGATATGGCTACACCTTC. Translated: CASSVVSGYGYTF.

The chain links TRBV3-1 (or the pseudogene TRBV3-2) to TRBJ2-2; the match to TRBD2 covers 12 bases. CDR1 and CDR2 (germline): LGHDT, YNNKEL (reference sequence). The CDR3 is 16 amino acids. Trimming cost V 4 bases and J 5 bases; bases outside gene matches: 5. The CDR3 DNA reads as TGTGCCAGCAGCCGTCTAGCGGGAGGGCGGACCGGGGAGCTGTTTTTT. Amino acids: CASSRLAGGRTGELFF.

The chain recombines TRBV5-1 with TRBJ1-1; no definite D call. Per the germline V gene, CDR1 is SGHRS and CDR2 is YFSETQ. The CDR3 contains 14 residues. V lost 1 base and J 0 bases, leaving 7 bases between the germline ends. The chain's CDR3 is CASSLLDMNTEAFF. DNA of the CDR3: TGCGCCAGCAGCTTGTTAGACATGAACACTGAAGCTTTCTTT.